This paragraph reports one TCR beta chain. Its antigen is currently unknown. These data originate in a study of shared clonotypes between healthy human individuals. Study information: Those who served as donors were a couple of women and three men between the ages of 18 and 49.

Losses at the gene ends were 3 bases for V and 11 bases for J; bases not matched to a gene: 13. Germline V gene data show CDR1 as MDHEN and CDR2 as SYDVKM. This CDR3 is 15 amino acids long. This table comes from immunoSEQ multiplex PCR, and its TCRdb copy is limited to in-frame clones, with some not included. The sample carries about 730,000 clones, roughly 72% recorded once. Naive CD4+ cells were CD45RA-selected; the remaining cells were memory. Study-wide points: Blood was the sole source, and tissue repertoires probably differ.

This TCR was recovered from a woman in her 30s in good health. This chain connects TRBV28 to TRBJ2-1, with 7 bases aligning to TRBD1. Sequences were obtained from memory CD4+ T cells sorted from blood. The subset is: CD45RA-negative fraction. DNA of the CDR3: TGTGCCAGCAGTTTGGGGACAGAGGACTGGGTAAAGCAGTTCTTC. Encoded protein: CASSLGTEDWVKQFF.